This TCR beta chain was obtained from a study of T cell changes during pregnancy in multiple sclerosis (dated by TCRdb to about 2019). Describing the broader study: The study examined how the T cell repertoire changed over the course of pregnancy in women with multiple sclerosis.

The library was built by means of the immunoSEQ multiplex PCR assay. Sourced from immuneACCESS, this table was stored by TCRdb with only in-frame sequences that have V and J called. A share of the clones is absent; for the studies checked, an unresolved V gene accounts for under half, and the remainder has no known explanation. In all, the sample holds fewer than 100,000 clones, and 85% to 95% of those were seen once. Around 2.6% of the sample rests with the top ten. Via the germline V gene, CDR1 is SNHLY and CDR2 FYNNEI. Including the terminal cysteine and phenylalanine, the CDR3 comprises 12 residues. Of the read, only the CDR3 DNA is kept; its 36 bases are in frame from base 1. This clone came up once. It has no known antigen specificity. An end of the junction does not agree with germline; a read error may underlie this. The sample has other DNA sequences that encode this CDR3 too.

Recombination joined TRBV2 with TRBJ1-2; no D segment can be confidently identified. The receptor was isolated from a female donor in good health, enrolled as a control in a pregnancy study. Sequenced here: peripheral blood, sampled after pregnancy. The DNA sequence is TGCGCCATCGATTGGGGAGTAAATGGCTACACCTTC. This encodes CAIDWGVNGYTF.